The T cell receptor beta chain under discussion was sequenced for a study of PD-L1 blockade in urothelial cancer. Using immunoSEQ multiplex PCR, the repertoire was profiled, and TCRdb retains in-frame clones only, with some absent. This sample has tens of thousands of clones, with about 90% found just once. Documented time point: peripheral blood 6 weeks after treatment start. This TCR derives from a man aged 70-80 years with urothelial cancer. The sample consisted of PBMCs, taken around atezolizumab (anti-PD-L1) treatment.

CDR3 sequence: CASRQRRGVEETQYF. CDR3 sequence (DNA): TGTGCCAGCAGGCAGAGGAGGGGTGTTGAAGAGACCCAGTACTTC. V and J are TRBV7-2 and TRBJ2-5; maybe TRBD2 (6 bases). In germline, CDR1 is SGHTA, CDR2 FQGNSA. CDR3 size: 15 residues. The V gene lost 6 bases and the J gene lost 3 bases, with 17 bases spanning the gap.